This note documents a single T cell receptor (beta chain) sequence. Amplified TCR beta CDR3 regions came from RNA transcripts. An initial round of RT-PCR targeting the TCR CDR3 relied on the HTBI primer set. TCRdb recomputed calls from the multiplex PCR reads with MiXCR, one row per CDR3 protein. The data contain 500,000 to 600,000 distinct CDR3 sequences, approximately 49% of them singletons. The data are from a study of T cells in Graves' hyperthyroidism and ophthalmopathy. Germline V gene lookup returns CDR1 SGHTA and CDR2 FQGNSA. The CDR3 consists of 14 residues. V lost 4 bases, J lost 6 bases, and 13 bases lay in between.

The origin of this receptor is an adult woman with Graves' disease, either hyperthyroidism or ophthalmopathy (not recorded which). The chain couples TRBV7-2 to TRBJ1-5; a possible D gene is TRBD1 (5 bases). The sequencing input was peripheral blood or thyroid tissue (not recorded which). The CDR3 region is CASSWGDLTQPQHF. The CDR3 nucleotides are TGTGCCAGCAGCTGGGGGGATTTGACTCAGCCCCAGCATTTT. Together with reference TRBV7-2 and TRBJ1-5, the CDR3 gives the full variable domain: GAGVSQSPSNKVTEKGKDVELRCDPISGHTALYWYRQSLGQGLEFLIYFQGNSAPDKSGLPSDRFSAERTGGSVSTLTIQRTQQEDSAVYLCASSWGDLTQPQHFGDGTRLSIL.